These T cell receptor beta chains were read from a single sample in a study of T cell responses to AZD1222 COVID-19 vaccine. Assay: immunoSEQ multiplex PCR; the TCRdb copy retains only in-frame clones and omits some. The repertoire holds about 160,000 clones, with under 95% as singletons. The specimen comprised peripheral blood, sampled 28 days after the second AZD1222 dose. The receptor source for this set is an adult who received the AZD1222 COVID-19 vaccine. Both conserved end residues are part of each CDR3. D genes are given only for firm matches. Some rows mark clone size as missing; the rest say once, few, many or name a class of expanded clone.

CASSKDRGGYNEQFF TGTGCCAGCAGCAAGGACAGGGGTGGCTACAATGAGCAGTTCTTC TRBJ2-1 TRBD1 TRBV5-4 NA
CASSAGTSGVGELFF TGTGCCAGCAGCGCCGGGACTAGCGGAGTCGGGGAGCTGTTTTTT TRBJ2-2 TRBD2 TRBV9 NA
CATTSLGDTGLPGYTF TGTGCCACCACCTCGCTGGGGGACACCGGGCTTCCTGGCTACACCTTC TRBJ1-2 NA TRBV24-1 NA
CACRDSYEQYF TGTGCCTGCCGGGACAGTTACGAGCAGTACTTC TRBJ2-7 TRBD1 TRBV30 NA
CASSLGRQGGNQPQHF TGTGCCAGCAGCTTGGGACGGCAGGGTGGCAATCAGCCCCAGCATTTT TRBJ1-5 NA TRBV5-8 NA
CASSVGAPPGPSYGYTF TGCGCCAGCAGTGTCGGGGCCCCCCCAGGCCCCTCCTATGGCTACACCTTC TRBJ1-2 NA TRBV10-2 NA
CASSQARTPPSSQPQHF TGCGCCAGCAGCCAGGCTCGGACCCCCCCTTCGAGTCAGCCCCAGCATTTT TRBJ1-5 NA TRBV4-1 NA
CASSLGGQGPQPQHF TGTGCCAGCAGCTTGGGGGGACAGGGACCCCAGCCCCAGCATTTT TRBJ1-5 TRBD1 TRBV5-4 NA
CASSHLTGRALEETQYF TGTGCCAGCAGCCACCTCACCGGTAGGGCCTTGGAAGAGACCCAGTACTTC TRBJ2-5 NA TRBV3-1/TRBV3-2 NA
CASSPDRADFFSGNTIYF TGTGCCAGCAGTCCCGACAGGGCCGACTTTTTCTCTGGAAACACCATATATTTT TRBJ1-3 TRBD1 TRBV27 NA
CASSLVQGATALFF TGCGCCAGCAGCTTGGTCCAGGGGGCGACGGCGCTGTTTTTT TRBJ2-2 TRBD1 TRBV5-1 NA
CASSSDDGDPQAFF TGCGCCAGCAGCTCCGACGACGGGGACCCTCAAGCTTTCTTT TRBJ1-1 NA TRBV5-1 NA
CASSQSQTSGYEQYF TGTGCCAGCAGCCAATCTCAGACTAGCGGCTACGAGCAGTACTTC TRBJ2-7 TRBD2 TRBV3-1/TRBV3-2 NA
CASSPRADYGNTIYF TGTGCCAGCAGCCCTAGGGCGGACTACGGAAACACCATATATTTT TRBJ1-3 NA TRBV14 NA
CARSGTENSNQPQHF TGTGCCAGAAGCGGGACAGAGAATAGCAATCAGCCCCAGCATTTT TRBJ1-5 TRBD1 TRBV5-3 few
CASSPGTGAYYGYTF TGCGCCAGCAGCCCCGGGACAGGGGCCTACTATGGCTACACCTTC TRBJ1-2 TRBD1 TRBV5-1 NA
CAISGQGGDEQYF TGTGCCATCAGCGGACAGGGGGGTGACGAGCAGTACTTC TRBJ2-7 TRBD1 TRBV10-3 NA
CASSDKWGFLNEQYF TGTGCCAGCAGTGATAAGTGGGGGTTCTTGAACGAGCAGTACTTC TRBJ2-7 NA TRBV6-1 NA
CSVRAGTGIGYEQYF TGCAGCGTGCGCGCCGGGACAGGGATAGGTTACGAGCAGTACTTC TRBJ2-7 TRBD1 TRBV29-1 NA
CSVDGLAENIQYF TGCAGCGTTGACGGACTAGCGGAAAACATTCAGTACTTC TRBJ2-4 TRBD2 TRBV29-1 NA
CASSRPSDGSYEQYF TGTGCCAGCTCACGACCCTCGGACGGCTCCTACGAGCAGTACTTC TRBJ2-7 NA TRBV18 NA
CASSQESGVFPRGYTF TGCGCCAGCAGCCAAGAATCAGGGGTGTTTCCTCGGGGCTACACCTTC TRBJ1-2 NA TRBV4-3 NA
CASSQRGVVNTEAFF TGTGCCAGCAGCCAAAGGGGGGTAGTAAACACTGAAGCTTTCTTT TRBJ1-1 NA TRBV5-6 NA
CASSQDEPGTRGTDTQYF TGCGCCAGCAGCCAAGATGAACCCGGGACTAGGGGCACAGATACGCAGTATTTT TRBJ2-3 TRBD2 TRBV4-3 NA
CASTPGLAGGGETQYF TGTGCCAGCACCCCCGGACTAGCGGGAGGGGGAGAGACCCAGTACTTC TRBJ2-5 TRBD2 TRBV28 NA
CASKVYGNNEQFF TGTGCCAGCAAGGTTTACGGAAACAATGAGCAGTTCTTC TRBJ2-1 NA TRBV7-2 NA
CASSPTGFGYTF TGTGCCAGCAGCCCCACAGGGTTTGGCTACACCTTC TRBJ1-2 NA TRBV2 NA